This TCR beta chain was retrieved from a study of regulatory T cells in long-lasting Graves disease. The overall study: Newly diagnosed Graves' patients took antithyroid drugs under 3 months.

The V gene's germline CDR1 is SGHTA and CDR2 FQGTGA. CDR3 size: 15 residues. The V end lost 8 bases, the J end lost 4 bases, and 20 bases lay between the germline ends. CDR3-region Arm-PCR and iRepertoire HTBI primers produced the TCR beta libraries. TCRdb redid the calling of the multiplex PCR reads with MiXCR, one entry per CDR3 protein. The table includes roughly 510,000 distinct CDR3 sequences, 15% to 20% detected once. Described time point: newly diagnosed GD, antithyroid drugs for less than 3 months. PBMC RNA served as the TCR library source. This clonotype came up many times. The sample also formed part of further work on T cells in Graves' hyperthyroidism and ophthalmopathy.

The clonotype was recovered from a man younger than 35 with Graves disease. The sample here was peripheral blood mononuclear cells (PBMCs), taken at new diagnosis, from a patient treated with antithyroid drugs. V gene TRBV7-3 combines with J gene TRBJ2-5; D remains ambiguous. This CDR3 is CASSRSPDFRETQYF. The CDR3 DNA sequence: TGTGCCAGCTCCAGGTCTCCCGATTTTCGAGAGACCCAGTACTTC.